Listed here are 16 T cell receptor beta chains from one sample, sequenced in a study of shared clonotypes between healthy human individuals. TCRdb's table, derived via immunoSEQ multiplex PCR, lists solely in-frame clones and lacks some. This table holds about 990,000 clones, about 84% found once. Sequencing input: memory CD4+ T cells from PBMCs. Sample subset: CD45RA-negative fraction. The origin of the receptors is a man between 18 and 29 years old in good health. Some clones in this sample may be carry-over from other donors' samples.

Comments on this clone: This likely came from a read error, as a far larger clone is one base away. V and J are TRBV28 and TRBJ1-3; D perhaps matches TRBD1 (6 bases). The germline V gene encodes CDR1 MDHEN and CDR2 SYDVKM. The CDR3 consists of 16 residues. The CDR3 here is CASSPYSRGFGNTIHF. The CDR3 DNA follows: TGTGCCAGCAGTCCCTACTCCAGGGGATTTGGAAACACCATACATTTT.

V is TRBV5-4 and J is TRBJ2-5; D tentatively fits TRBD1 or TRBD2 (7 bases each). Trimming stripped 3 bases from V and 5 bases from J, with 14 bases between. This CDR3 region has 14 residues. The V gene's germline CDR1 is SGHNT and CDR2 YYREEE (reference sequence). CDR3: CASSSSGGGETQYF. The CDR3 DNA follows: TGTGCCAGCAGCTCGTCAGGGGGAGGGGAGACCCAGTACTTC.

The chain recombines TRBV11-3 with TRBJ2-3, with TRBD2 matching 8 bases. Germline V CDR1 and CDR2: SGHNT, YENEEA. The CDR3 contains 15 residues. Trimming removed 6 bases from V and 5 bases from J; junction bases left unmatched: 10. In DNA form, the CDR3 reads TGTGCCAGCAGTCCGGGACTAGTGGGAGGAGATACGCAGTATTTT. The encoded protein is CASSPGLVGGDTQYF. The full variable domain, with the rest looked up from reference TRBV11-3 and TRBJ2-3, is EAGVVQSPRYKIIEKKQPVAFWCNPISGHNTLYWYLQNLGQGPELLIRYENEEAVDDSQLPKDRFSAERLKGVDSTLKIQPAELGDSAVYLCASSPGLVGGDTQYFGPGTRLTVL.

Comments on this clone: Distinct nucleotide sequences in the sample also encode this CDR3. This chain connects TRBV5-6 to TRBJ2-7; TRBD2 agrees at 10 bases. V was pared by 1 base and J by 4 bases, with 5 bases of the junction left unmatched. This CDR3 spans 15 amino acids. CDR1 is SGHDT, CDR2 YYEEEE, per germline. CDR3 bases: TGTGCCAGCAGCTTGAGACTAGCGGGCGGGTACGAGCAGTACTTC. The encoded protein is CASSLRLAGGYEQYF. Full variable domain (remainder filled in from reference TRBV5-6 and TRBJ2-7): DAGVTQSPTHLIKTRGQQVTLRCSPKSGHDTVSWYQQALGQGPQFIFQYYEEEERQRGNFPDRFSGHQFPNYSSELNVNALLLGDSALYLCASSLRLAGGYEQYFGPGTRLTVT.

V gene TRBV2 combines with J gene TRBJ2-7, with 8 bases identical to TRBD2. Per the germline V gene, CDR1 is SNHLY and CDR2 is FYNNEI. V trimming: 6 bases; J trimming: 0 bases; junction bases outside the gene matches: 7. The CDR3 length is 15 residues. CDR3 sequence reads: CASRATSASSYEQYF. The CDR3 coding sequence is TGTGCCAGCAGGGCGACTAGCGCGAGCTCCTACGAGCAGTACTTC.

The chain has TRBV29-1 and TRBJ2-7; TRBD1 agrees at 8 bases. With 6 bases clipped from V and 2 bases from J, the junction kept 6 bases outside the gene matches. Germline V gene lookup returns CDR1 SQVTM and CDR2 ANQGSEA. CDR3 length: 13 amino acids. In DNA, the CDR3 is TGCAGCGTGGGACAGGCAGGAGCCTACGAGCAGTACTTC. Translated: CSVGQAGAYEQYF.

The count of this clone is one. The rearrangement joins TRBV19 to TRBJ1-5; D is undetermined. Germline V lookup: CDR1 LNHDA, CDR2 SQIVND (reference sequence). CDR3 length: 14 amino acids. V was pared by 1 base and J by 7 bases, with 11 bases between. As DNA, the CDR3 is TGTGCCAGTAGTATAGTCGCTCGGGAACAGCCCCAGCATTTT. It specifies CASSIVAREQPQHF.

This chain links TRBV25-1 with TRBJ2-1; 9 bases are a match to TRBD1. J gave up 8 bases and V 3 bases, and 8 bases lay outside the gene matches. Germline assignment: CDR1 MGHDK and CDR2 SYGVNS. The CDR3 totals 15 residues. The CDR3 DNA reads TGTGCCAGCAGTGATATGGGACAGGGTCCTTATGAGCAGTTCTTC. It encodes CASSDMGQGPYEQFF.

The DNA for the CDR3 is TGTGCCAGTAGTATCACAGGGCCCGGTCAGCCCCAGCATTTT. Translating it yields CASSITGPGQPQHF. The rearrangement uses TRBV19 and TRBJ1-5; D might be TRBD1 (6 bases). Germline loops: CDR1 LNHDA, CDR2 SQIVND (reference sequence). The V end lost 3 bases, the J end lost 6 bases, and 12 bases lay between the germline ends. This CDR3 has 14 residues.

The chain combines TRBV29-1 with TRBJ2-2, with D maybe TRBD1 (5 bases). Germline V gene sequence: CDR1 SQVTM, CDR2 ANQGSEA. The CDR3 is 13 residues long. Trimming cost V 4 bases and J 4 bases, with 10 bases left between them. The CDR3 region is CSVAQGRTGELFF. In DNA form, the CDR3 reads TGCAGCGTTGCGCAGGGCCGCACCGGGGAGCTGTTTTTT.

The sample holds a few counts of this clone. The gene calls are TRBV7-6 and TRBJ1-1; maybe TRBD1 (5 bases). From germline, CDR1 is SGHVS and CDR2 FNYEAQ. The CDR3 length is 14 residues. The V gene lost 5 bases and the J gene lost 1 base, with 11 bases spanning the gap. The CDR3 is CASSLITGNTEAFF. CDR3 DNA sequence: TGTGCCAGCAGCCTCATTACAGGGAACACTGAAGCTTTCTTT.

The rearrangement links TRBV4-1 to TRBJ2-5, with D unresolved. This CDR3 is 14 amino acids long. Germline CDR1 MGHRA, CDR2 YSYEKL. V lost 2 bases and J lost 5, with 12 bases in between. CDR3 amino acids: CASSQIFADETQYF. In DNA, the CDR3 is TGCGCCAGCAGCCAAATATTTGCGGATGAGACCCAGTACTTC.

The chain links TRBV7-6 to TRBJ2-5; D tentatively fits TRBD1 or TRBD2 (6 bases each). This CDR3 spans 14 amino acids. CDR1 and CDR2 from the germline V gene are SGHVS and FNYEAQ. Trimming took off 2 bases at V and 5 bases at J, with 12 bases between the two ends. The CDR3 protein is CASSLRGVAETQYF. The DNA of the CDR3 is TGTGCCAGCAGCTTAAGGGGGGTTGCGGAGACCCAGTACTTC.

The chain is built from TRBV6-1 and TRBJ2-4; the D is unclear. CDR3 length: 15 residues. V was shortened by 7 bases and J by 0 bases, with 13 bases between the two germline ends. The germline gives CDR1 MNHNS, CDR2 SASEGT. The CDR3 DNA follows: TGTGCCAGCACCTCCCTGGGTCTAGCCAAAAACATTCAGTACTTC. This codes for CASTSLGLAKNIQYF.

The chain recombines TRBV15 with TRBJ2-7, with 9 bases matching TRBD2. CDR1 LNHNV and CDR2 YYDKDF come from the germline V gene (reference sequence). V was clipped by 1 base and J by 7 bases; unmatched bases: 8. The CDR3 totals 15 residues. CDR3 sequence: CATSRGGLASGEQYF. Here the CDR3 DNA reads TGTGCCACCAGCAGAGGGGGACTAGCCTCTGGGGAGCAGTACTTC. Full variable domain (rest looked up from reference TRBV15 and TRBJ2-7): DAMVIQNPRYQVTQFGKPVTLSCSQTLNHNVMYWYQQKSSQAPKLLFHYYDKDFNNEADTPDNFQSRRPNTSFCFLDIRSPGLGDTAMYLCATSRGGLASGEQYFGPGTRLTVT.

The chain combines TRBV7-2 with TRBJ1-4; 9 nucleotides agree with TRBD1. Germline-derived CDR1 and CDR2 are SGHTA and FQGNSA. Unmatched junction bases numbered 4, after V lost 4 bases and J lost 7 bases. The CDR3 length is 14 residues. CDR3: CASSSDRGSEKLFF. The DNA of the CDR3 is TGTGCCAGCAGCTCGGACAGGGGAAGTGAAAAACTGTTTTTT.